This T cell receptor beta chain stems from a study of blood T cells in healthy people across ages. The study, taken as a whole, reports: The donors' CMV status was not determined, possibly confounding changes in expanded clonotypes.

This clonotype was counted at least ten times. Its target is not known. The authors ran a second PCR of roughly 6 to 12 cycles using a sample-barcoded 5' primer and a J-beta primer mix. One entry per CDR3 protein, called by TCRdb with MiXCR from the 5' RACE reads. The profile shows around 1,700,000 distinct CDR3 sequences, 25% to 30% of them singletons. This CDR3 has 14 amino acids. Deletions cut 3 bases from V and 5 bases from J, with 16 bases between. Germline V gives CDR1 DFQATT, CDR2 SNEGSKA (reference sequence). Per sample, extraction of total RNA gave at least 6 micrograms in every case. The chain uses TRBV20-1 and TRBJ2-5, with D possibly TRBD1 on 6 matching bases. This TCR derives from a woman younger than 45 in good health. Sequenced input: blood. This chain's CDR3 is CSARGAGFGETQYF. The CDR3 DNA is TGCAGTGCTAGGGGGGCCGGGTTTGGGGAGACCCAGTACTTC.